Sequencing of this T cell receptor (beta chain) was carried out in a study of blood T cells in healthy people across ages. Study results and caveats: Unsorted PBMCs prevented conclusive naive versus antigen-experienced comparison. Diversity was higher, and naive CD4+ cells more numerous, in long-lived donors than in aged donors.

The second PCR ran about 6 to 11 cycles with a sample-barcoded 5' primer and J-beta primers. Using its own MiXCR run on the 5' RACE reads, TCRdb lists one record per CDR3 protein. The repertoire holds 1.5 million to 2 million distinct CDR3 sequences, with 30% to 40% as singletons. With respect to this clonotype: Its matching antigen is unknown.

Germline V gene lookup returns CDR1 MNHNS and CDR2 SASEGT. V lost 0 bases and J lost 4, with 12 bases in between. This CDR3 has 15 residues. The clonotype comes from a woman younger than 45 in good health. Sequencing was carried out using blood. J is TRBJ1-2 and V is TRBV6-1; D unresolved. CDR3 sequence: CASSEAQELRYGYTF. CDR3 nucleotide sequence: TGTGCCAGCAGTGAAGCCCAGGAGCTTCGCTATGGCTACACCTTC.